This T cell receptor beta chain was recorded in a study of cytomegalovirus exposure and HLA in healthy donors (dated by TCRdb to the late 2010s). Notes on the research overall: In an earlier analysis of 450 to 750 of the donors, 276 Gb of sequence data and 100 million or so unique TCR beta sequences from roughly 180 million T cells were reported. The number of donors typed differed by locus, with about 629-640 for A, B, C, DRB1 and DQB1, about 500 for DQA1, 600 to 610 for DPA1, and roughly 450 for DPB1. A later genetic analysis used genome-wide SNP genotypes for about 60% of the roughly 700 donors, treating that subset as a discovery cohort. Of the 300 to 450 genotyped donors, approximately 80% were placed in the genetic ancestry cluster associated with self-reported Caucasian donors. Class I and class II HLA loci were covered by the typing at four-digit resolution. Several DR-DQ haplotypes were treated as single units for association and clustering because of strong linkage in the cohort. Besides the first cohort of around 700 subjects, a separate validation cohort made up of 120 different subjects was used. Among 300 to 500 genotyped donors of the cohort, an average of around 220,000 unique TCR beta nucleotide sequences was sequenced per donor, of which roughly 17% were non-productive. Using immunosequencing, the study profiled T cell repertoires from fewer than 850 subjects and related those repertoires to cytomegalovirus serostatus. An earlier analysis of roughly 600 of the donors used high-throughput TCR beta sequencing to judge whether each TCR beta V gene segment behaved as functional or pseudogenic. All discovery cohort repertoires had been generated using a single sequencing platform. The study combined high-throughput TCR immunosequencing, statistical association of individual TCRs with disease status, and machine learning to predict cytomegalovirus infection status. To study patterns of TCR occurrence, a later analysis re-analyzed previously published TCR beta repertoires from just over 650 donors and added high-resolution HLA genotyping. Rather than drawing on any new phenotypic data, the later analysis identified candidate immune exposures from TCR beta sequences and the way those sequences occurred across donors. The aim of the study was to test whether cataloging public T cell receptors could identify signatures of past pathogen exposure. Around 320 gigabases of sequencing data and approximately 80 million unique TCR sequences were included in an early release covering several hundred HLA-typed donors. Donor age, sex, ethnicity and CMV serostatus were compiled alongside the repertoire data. The study at large found these results: In a later genetic analysis, a missense DCLRE1C variant was associated with V-gene and J-gene trimming of TCR beta chains, and the association was replicated in an independent cohort. A further reported finding was that TCR beta sequences accurately predicted the HLA-A and HLA-B alleles for most subjects in the first cohort. The cohort was sequenced for TCR beta chains only, and without alpha or paired-chain data the features that could be detected were limited. According to a later analysis, TCR association rates differed among HLA loci, with DRB1 alleles showing the most associated TCRs and HLA-C alleles showing the fewest. A later genetic analysis reported fewer N-insertions in productive TCRs among donors in an Asian-associated ancestry cluster than the approximately 670-donor mean. CMV serostatus was the only immune exposure information available for the cohort. The classifier was reported to diagnose cytomegalovirus status with high specificity and sensitivity in both the original cohort and the validation cohort. A cluster of highly shared sequence variants was judged likely to be a technical artifact of the sequencing pipeline. Correlated functional status among segregating V segments might be attributable to linkage disequilibrium, but an unknown experimental factor could not be ruled out. When HLA alleles, especially DR and DQ, strongly co-occurred, TCR associations were difficult to assign to individual alleles. A later analysis found that HLA-associated TCR beta chains were more clonally expanded and had lower generation probabilities than equally common non-associated chains. A later analysis associated roughly 17,000 TCR beta sequences with specific HLA alleles at a false discovery rate of 0.05. Broadly in line with IMGT annotations, most TCR beta V segments showed up in productive rearrangements about 87% or about 30% of the time in an earlier analysis of around 550 of the donors. Three of the identified cytomegalovirus-associated TCR beta chains were confirmed in vitro to be specific for cytomegalovirus antigens. Most TCR sequences were observed very rarely across donors, whereas some public TCRs were present in many individuals. The authors suggested that the approach could potentially be generalized to other disease states and immunological phenotypes. According to a later analysis, parvovirus B19, influenza, CMV and Epstein-Barr virus appeared linked to several top co-occurrence clusters. Because HLA typing was unavailable for some donors at each locus, only the typed subset was used in association tests. The study listed 164 TCR beta chains as associated with cytomegalovirus. The earlier analysis of about 600 of the donors excluded 15 to 20 rarely observed V segments, including chromosome 9 orphons, because counts were too low. Some IMGT-functional V segments, including TRBV6-2 and TRBV6-3, could not be told apart with the 87-base-pair reads, so those segments were excluded. The presence/absence analyses assumed that sequencing depth was roughly uniform across donors, and that assumption may not be true. In a later analysis, most CMV-associated TCR beta chains were found to appear HLA-restricted, with HLA associations seemingly driven largely by CMV exposure.

About this clone: No antigen is known for it. Qualities for individual bases were not recorded, and no much larger clone is one base off. The same CDR3 can be traced to other DNA sequences in this sample.

There are 13 amino acids in the CDR3, from cysteine to phenylalanine inclusive. The kept DNA is CDR3 alone, 39 bases in frame from the first base. At the junction V is shortened by 0 bases and J by 6 bases, with 7 bases in between. Taken from the germline V gene, the CDR1 and CDR2 loops are SGDLS and YYNGEE. The protocol used for the library was the immunoSEQ multiplex PCR assay. For the multiplex PCR, a mixture combining 60 forward primers for TCR Vbeta segments and 13 reverse primers for TCR Jbeta segments was used. A multiplex PCR assay on genomic DNA amplified the CDR3 region of rearranged TCR beta genes. The Illumina HiSeq System was used to sequence the amplified TCR beta libraries as 87-base-pair reads. Turning to the authors' computational methods: A later analysis counted 65 million to 90 million unique TCR beta chains across the 500 to 850 repertoires, and some 11 million of these chains were shared by at least two donors. A nearest-neighbor algorithm error-corrected the raw reads and collapsed the reads into unique sequences, merging closely related sequences to remove PCR and sequencing errors. Alignment of CDR3 sequences to IMGT reference sequences was used to assign V, D and J gene segments. For a sequence to be retained, a match of at least six nucleotides to both a V gene segment and a J gene segment was required. Rearrangements were called productive when the CDR3 lacked stop codons and stayed in frame with V and J; all others were non-productive. CDR3 was defined by IMGT convention, running from the second conserved V-encoded cysteine to the conserved J-encoded phenylalanine. In an earlier analysis of 550 to 650 of the donors, sequences lacking an unambiguous match to a single V gene segment were excluded. In an earlier analysis of 587 of the donors, V segments were called functional above 56.7% productive rearrangements and were called segregating when the between-donor standard deviation exceeded 5%. A statistical classification framework was developed to diagnose cytomegalovirus status using the catalog of TCR beta chain sequences. In a later analysis, V and J genes were assigned by comparing TCR nucleotide sequences against IMGT/GENE-DB human TR gene sequences. A later analysis assigned CDR3 sequences and most-parsimonious VDJ recombination scenarios with the TCRdist pipeline. A later analysis defined each TCR beta chain by its CDR3 amino acid sequence plus V-gene family, and excluded reads lacking a unique V-gene family. In a later analysis, approximately 590 highly shared, low-generation-probability nucleotide sequences were removed to address suspected cross-contamination and a sequencing artifact. In a later analysis, a clonal expansion index was calculated for each public chain from normalized within-repertoire ranks of inferred template counts. In a later analysis, generation probabilities were computed with a VDJ recombination model fitted to out-of-frame rearrangements, and the resulting probabilities were checked against IGoR. In a later analysis, TCR-TCR, TCR-HLA and TCR-CMV co-occurrence was scored with hypergeometric tests, and a repertoire-size bias correction was applied to TCR pairs. In a later analysis, false discovery rates were estimated by permuting HLA or CMV assignments 20 times. In a later analysis, co-occurring TCRs were grouped using DBSCAN, and TCRdist sequence similarity was added for clustering within HLA-allele-positive subsets. For co-occurrence clustering, repertoires with fewer than 30,000 or more than 120,000 public chains were excluded, along with roughly 5 repertoires with anomalous nucleotide sharing. Held by TCRdb, this immuneACCESS table contains in-frame sequences only and omits some clones. Under half of the omission traces to an unresolved V gene where checked; the cause of the rest is unknown. V and J calls and clone size are as listed in that table; D and trimming were resolved from the DNA. Across this sample there are under 200,000 clones, with more than 75% seen only once. The ten largest account for about 14% of the sample.

In total, 666 healthy bone marrow donors made up the cohort. At the time of sampling, every cohort member was nominally healthy, though immune exposures that went unrecorded were likely present. The donor was CMV seropositive and was included in the group of about 290 seropositive cohort members. Each donor provided a peripheral blood sample, and peripheral blood mononuclear cells were used for TCR beta sequencing. Genomic DNA extraction from the blood cell samples was performed with the Qiagen DNeasy Blood Extraction Kit. Sequenced: PBMCs. This clonotype originated in a woman in her 30s in good health and CMV-seropositive. The chain is made from TRBV9 and TRBJ2-1, with the D gene call left open. The CDR3 in this case is CASSVGAGNEQFF. The DNA is as follows: TGTGCCAGCAGCGTAGGGGCAGGCAATGAGCAGTTCTTC.